These 3 T cell receptor beta chains share one sample of origin, sequenced in a study of blood T cell repertoires in COVID-19. Some clones are missing from TCRdb's copy, which holds only in-frame ones; the method was immunoSEQ multiplex PCR. Of more than 55,000 clones detected, just under 90% appear once; the ten largest clones hold about 9%. The specimen sequenced was peripheral blood. These receptors all come from a human donor with active COVID-19. The donor label of this sample is uncertain.

The chain has TRBV28 and TRBJ1-5; D not certain. The CDR3 loop spans 16 amino acids. Trimming shortened V by 5 bases and J by 2 bases, and 16 bases separated the two germline ends. Germline assignment: CDR1 MDHEN and CDR2 SYDVKM. CDR3 region: CASSTLQPVGNQPQHF. The CDR3, as DNA: TGTGCCAGCAGTACATTACAGCCTGTGGGCAATCAGCCCCAGCATTTT.

The V call is TRBV12-3 or TRBV12-4, the J call TRBJ1-2, with D unclear. The CDR3 extends over 13 amino acids. Trimming shortened V by 5 bases and J by 8 bases, and 15 bases separated the two germline ends. The CDR3 DNA reads as TGTGCCAGCAGTGCCGTTGTGCGAGAAGGCTACACCTTC. Its protein is CASSAVVREGYTF.

CDR3 in DNA: TGCAGCGTGGGGACAGATTATAGCAATCAGCCCCAGCATTTT. Its protein product is CSVGTDYSNQPQHF. The chain uses TRBV29-1 and TRBJ1-5; 7 bases fit TRBD1. This CDR3 has 14 amino acids. Germline lookup yields CDR1 SQVTM and CDR2 ANQGSEA. Trimming cost V 6 bases and J 0 bases; bases outside gene matches: 5.